This entry features one T cell receptor (beta chain) sequence. TCRdb's table, derived via immunoSEQ multiplex PCR, lists solely in-frame clones and lacks some. The data hold roughly 93,000 clones, with more than 90% observed a single time. This record comes from a study of technical replicates of blood from a handful of donors. V gave up 0 bases and J gave up 6 bases; unmatched junction bases: 0. CDR3 size: 14 residues. Germline-derived CDR1 and CDR2 are SGHRS and YFSETQ. The source of this sequence is a human donor in good health. The specimen was T cells isolated from PBMCs. The chain recombines TRBV5-1 with TRBJ2-7; TRBD2 aligns across 13 bases. The DNA of the CDR3 is TGCGCCAGCAGCTTGGGACTAGCGGGAGGCGAGCAGTACTTC. Translated: CASSLGLAGGEQYF. The full variable domain, with the rest looked up from reference TRBV5-1 and TRBJ2-7, is KAGVTQTPRYLIKTRGQQVTLSCSPISGHRSVSWYQQTPGQGLQFLFEYFSETQRNKGNFPGRFSGRQFSNSRSEMNVSTLELGDSALYLCASSLGLAGGEQYFGPGTRLTVT.